Shown below are 5 T cell receptor beta chains from a single sample sequenced in a study of regulatory T cells in long-lasting Graves disease. CDR3-region Arm-PCR and iRepertoire HTBI primers produced the TCR beta libraries. TCRdb itself ran the multiplex PCR reads through MiXCR, one entry per CDR3 protein. Of a few hundred thousand distinct CDR3 sequences detected, around 22% appear once; the ten largest clones hold roughly 30%. Documented time point: persistent/refractory GD, antithyroid drugs over 5 years with positive TRAb. From RNA extracted from PBMCs, the TCR library was made. Sequences were derived from peripheral blood mononuclear cells (PBMCs), sampled when the disease was refractory, from a patient treated with antithyroid drugs. These receptors all come from a female donor with Graves disease.

Of note for this clonotype: A read error is possible here, since a much larger clone lies one base away. The chain is built from TRBV2 and TRBJ2-7, with 11 bases that match TRBD2. This CDR3 is 13 amino acids long. The germline V gene encodes CDR1 SNHLY and CDR2 FYNNEI. The CDR3 here is CVSSSGRGYEQYF. DNA for the CDR3: TGTGTCAGCAGTAGCGGGAGGGGCTACGAGCAGTACTTC.

V and J are TRBV7-8 and TRBJ1-6, with 7 positions matching TRBD1. Per germline, CDR1 SGHVS and CDR2 FQNEAQ. Trimming cost V 1 base and J 10 bases; bases outside gene matches: 13. The CDR3 is 17 amino acids. The CDR3 loop reads CASSLDEGAPLGSPLHF. The CDR3 coding sequence is TGTGCCAGCAGCTTAGATGAGGGGGCACCTCTAGGGTCACCCCTCCACTTT.

This clonotype has a single count. The CDR3 does not close with the conserved phenylalanine or tryptophan, likely indicating a read error. This rearrangement joins TRBV5-5 to TRBJ2-3, with 7 bases matching TRBD1. CDR1 is SGHKS and CDR2 is YYEKEE in the germline V gene (reference sequence). V trimming: 5 bases; J trimming: 0 bases; junction bases outside the gene matches: 6. The length of the CDR3 is 15 residues. The CDR3 coding sequence is TGTGCCAGCAGGGGGGACAGAACTAGCACAGATACGCAGTATCTT. Protein sequence: CASRGDRTSTDTQYL.

This clonotype showed up just a few times. This sequence joins TRBV20-1 and TRBJ2-7, with 8 bases aligning to TRBD1. The ends lost 2 bases at V and 2 bases at J; junction bases unmatched: 8. The CDR3 sequence is 15 residues long. Germline CDR1 is DFQATT and CDR2 is SNEGSKA (reference sequence). CDR3 in DNA: TGCAGTGCTAGATCCCGGACAGGGATGGCCTACGAGCAGTACTTC. Translation gives CSARSRTGMAYEQYF.

This rearrangement joins TRBV19 to TRBJ2-5, with D perhaps TRBD2 (5 bases). The CDR3 covers 15 residues. With 3 bases removed from V and 0 bases from J, the gap between germline ends came to 11 bases. CDR1 is LNHDA and CDR2 is SQIVND in the germline V gene (reference sequence). The CDR3 DNA sequence: TGTGCCAGTAGTATTGGGGAGCCGTACCAAGAGACCCAGTACTTC. Translation gives CASSIGEPYQETQYF.